The 9 T cell receptor beta chains below all came from one sample that was sequenced in a study of Ad26.COV2.S vaccination and SARS-CoV-2 variants. Regarding treatment: about 20 received Ad26.COV2.S at low or high dose, single or two shots; 5 received placebo; per-sample allocation not given. After the first vaccine or placebo injection, samples were drawn on day 63. The table came from immunoSEQ multiplex PCR; TCRdb's copy has only in-frame clones and leaves some out. The repertoire consists of 250,000 or so clones, with around 90% occurring once and the leading ten covering just under 3%. The sample in question was peripheral blood, obtained in a trial of Ad26.COV2.S vaccine versus placebo. Receptors originate from a person aged 18-65 years who received the Ad26.COV2.S COVID-19 vaccine or a placebo.

The V call is TRBV6-5, the J call TRBJ2-5, with 10 bases matching TRBD2. Germline values: CDR1 MNHEY, CDR2 SVGAGI. The CDR3 is made up of 14 amino acids. After removal of 7 bases from V and 0 bases from J, the junction contained 2 bases not matched to a gene. The CDR3 DNA reads as TGTGCCAGCACACTAGCGGGATACCAAGAGACCCAGTACTTC. As protein: CASTLAGYQETQYF.

This chain links TRBV14 with TRBJ2-5, with TRBD1 as a possible D gene (6 bases). The germline CDR1 and CDR2 sequences are SGHDN and FVKESK. The CDR3 totals 17 residues. Trimming took 2 bases from V and 2 from J, leaving 18 bases between them. CDR3 DNA: TGTGCCAGCAGCCAATGGCGAACAGGGCCCTTTCAAGAGACCCAGTACTTC. Its protein is CASSQWRTGPFQETQYF. The variable domain in full, completed from reference TRBV14 and TRBJ2-5, reads EAGVTQFPSHSVIEKGQTVTLRCDPISGHDNLYWYRRVMGKEIKFLLHFVKESKQDESGMPNNRFLAERTGGTYSTLKVQPAELEDSGVYFCASSQWRTGPFQETQYFGPGTRLLVL.

This clone was detected a few times. This specimen includes other DNA sequences encoding the same CDR3. The CDR3, as DNA: TGTGCCAGCAGTCGCACAAGACTAGCGGGAGGTCTATACAATGAGCAGTTCTTC. This translates into CASSRTRLAGGLYNEQFF. V usage is TRBV6-6 and J usage is TRBJ2-1, with TRBD2 identical over 13 bases. Germline V gene sequence: CDR1 MNHNY, CDR2 SVGAGI (reference sequence). The ends lost 5 bases at V and 4 bases at J; junction bases unmatched: 11. This CDR3 region has 18 residues.

Concerning this clone: At one end, the junction sequence differs from germline, possibly due to a read error. This chain connects TRBV14 to TRBJ2-3; D may match TRBD1 or TRBD2 (5 bases each). Germline values: CDR1 SGHDN, CDR2 FVKESK. The CDR3 extends over 15 amino acids. The CDR3 sequence is CASSPGTTGTDTQYF. The CDR3 bases are TGTGCCAGCAGCCCAGGGACCACAGGCACGGATACGCAGTATTTT.

In its sample, this clone was seen a few times. DNA for the CDR3: TGTGCCACCAGTGCCCAGGGGATTACAGGGGTATGGACCGGGGAGCTGTTTTTT. Its protein product is CATSAQGITGVWTGELFF. The chain couples TRBV24-1 to TRBJ2-2; TRBD1 aligns across 7 bases. The CDR3 contains 18 residues. In germline, CDR1 is KGHDR, CDR2 SFDVKD. Trimming cost V 5 bases and J 5 bases; bases outside gene matches: 16.

The chain carries TRBV5-1 and TRBJ2-6, with D tentatively TRBD1 or TRBD2 (5 bases each). The CDR3 has 16 amino acids. V was pared by 5 bases and J by 3 bases, with 15 bases between. Germline V gene data show CDR1 as SGHRS and CDR2 as YFSETQ. The CDR3 is CASSPTGGGGANVLTF. In DNA, the CDR3 is TGCGCCAGCAGTCCGACTGGGGGTGGTGGGGCCAACGTCCTGACTTTC.

The chain carries TRBV6-5 and TRBJ2-7, with D tentatively TRBD2 (6 bases). Germline values: CDR1 MNHEY, CDR2 SVGAGI. Trimming left V 2 bases short and J 0 bases short, with 11 bases between. The CDR3 contains 15 residues. The CDR3 DNA follows: TGTGCCAGCAGTTACATCGGGGGTAGCTCCTACGAGCAGTACTTC. The encoded protein is CASSYIGGSSYEQYF.

The CDR3 nucleotides read TGTGCCAGCAGTTACTCGAACCTCCCAGGGTATGGCTACACCTTC. The encoded protein is CASSYSNLPGYGYTF. The rearrangement links TRBV6-5 to TRBJ1-2, with TRBD1 as a possible D gene (5 bases). Germline V gene data show CDR1 as MNHEY and CDR2 as SVGAGI. This CDR3 spans 15 amino acids. V was clipped by 0 bases and J by 5 bases, with 13 bases between them.

The chain couples TRBV5-6 to TRBJ1-1; 10 bases line up with TRBD1. This CDR3 is 17 amino acids long. With 5 bases clipped from V and 0 bases from J, the junction kept 10 bases outside the gene matches. Germline V lookup: CDR1 SGHDT, CDR2 YYEEEE. CDR3 in DNA: TGTGCCAGCAGGGGGACAGGGGCCTTTGGGCTGAACACTGAAGCTTTCTTT. Its protein product is CASRGTGAFGLNTEAFF.